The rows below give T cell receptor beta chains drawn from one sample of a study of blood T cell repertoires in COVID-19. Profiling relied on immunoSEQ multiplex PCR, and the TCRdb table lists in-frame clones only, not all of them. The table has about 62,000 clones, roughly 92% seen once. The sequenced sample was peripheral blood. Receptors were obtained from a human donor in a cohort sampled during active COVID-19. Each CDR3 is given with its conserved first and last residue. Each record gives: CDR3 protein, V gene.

CDR3aa: CASSLAAPGSNQPQHF; v_gene: TRBV18
CDR3aa: CASSEYRGPYEQYF; v_gene: TRBV6-1
CDR3aa: CASSPLRGNTGELFF; v_gene: TRBV5-1
CDR3aa: CASSAVQVVSTEAFF; v_gene: TRBV4-3
CDR3aa: CASSRPGGLSYEQYF; v_gene: TRBV7-9
CDR3aa: CAPEPRDRGYEQYF; v_gene: TRBV10-3
CDR3aa: CASSLRSGAGRTGELFF; v_gene: TRBV7-3
CDR3aa: CASSKGAPDRPETQYF; v_gene: TRBV21-1
CDR3aa: CASRRGRSYEQYF; v_gene: TRBV6-5
CDR3aa: CASSQDRLTLRWQYF; v_gene: TRBV4-3
CDR3aa: CASSHRAGATSTDTQYF; v_gene: TRBV7-2
CDR3aa: CATIPAGVGYTQYF; v_gene: TRBV19
CDR3aa: CASSLQGGTDTQYF; v_gene: TRBV6-2/TRBV6-3
CDR3aa: CASSQDFRSDHEQYF; v_gene: TRBV4-3
CDR3aa: CASSLGVGAETQYF; v_gene: TRBV11-3
CDR3aa: CASSPSTGGLRETQYF; v_gene: TRBV9
CDR3aa: CASSQGTSGRTDTQYF; v_gene: TRBV4-3
CDR3aa: CAWSREGAGPYEQYF; v_gene: TRBV30
CDR3aa: CASSQDLAGSREQFF; v_gene: TRBV4-2
CDR3aa: CASSRLAYTDTQYF; v_gene: TRBV3-1/TRBV3-2
CDR3aa: CASSSSGGGTQYF; v_gene: TRBV6-2/TRBV6-3
CDR3aa: CSARGHYEQYF; v_gene: TRBV20-1
CDR3aa: CSAGQGYEQYF; v_gene: TRBV29-1
CDR3aa: CASSQERTGEAFF; v_gene: TRBV3-1/TRBV3-2
CDR3aa: CASTGGAAESYEQYF; v_gene: TRBV28
CDR3aa: CASSQERVWSQETQYF; v_gene: TRBV3-1/TRBV3-2
CDR3aa: CASSFINEQFF; v_gene: TRBV12-3/TRBV12-4
CDR3aa: CASSPSSLTGLTEAFF; v_gene: TRBV18
CDR3aa: CASSLGRPGNEKLFF; v_gene: TRBV5-1
CDR3aa: CASSFSGSFREQYF; v_gene: TRBV7-2
CDR3aa: CASSIVVQETQYF; v_gene: TRBV19
CDR3aa: CASRGGRAGEKLFF; v_gene: TRBV2
CDR3aa: CASSLPGTSEQYF; v_gene: TRBV3-1/TRBV3-2
CDR3aa: CAWRQGAKNIQYF; v_gene: TRBV30
CDR3aa: CASSPLGGVDEQFF; v_gene: TRBV4-1
CDR3aa: CASSFSGAWETQYF; v_gene: TRBV7-9
CDR3aa: CASSYYRGQVGYTF; v_gene: TRBV6-6
CDR3aa: CAISEIGGKEANIQYF; v_gene: TRBV10-3
CDR3aa: CSARVGTSKFF; v_gene: TRBV20-1
CDR3aa: CASRPDRGVGETQYF; v_gene: TRBV11-2
CDR3aa: CASSPDNSGELFF; v_gene: TRBV4-1
CDR3aa: CASRKTDRWDSPLHF; v_gene: TRBV6-5